These 12 T cell receptor beta chains were all obtained from the same sample, sequenced in a study of blood T cell repertoires in COVID-19 (TCRdb year 2020). The protocol used for the library was the immunoSEQ multiplex PCR assay. TCRdb re-hosts the immuneACCESS table, in-frame sequences only. Its copies lack some clones; in the studies checked, an unresolved V gene accounts for under half of them, and the cause for the rest is not known. This sample gives fewer than 200,000 clones in total; more than 70% of them show up just once. The ten largest clones add up to around 20% of the sample. Material for sequencing was peripheral blood. The receptor set was obtained from an older woman who had recovered from COVID-19.

The chain uses TRBV6-5 and TRBJ2-5; the match to TRBD2 covers 9 bases. The CDR3 runs to 16 residues. The V segment lost 2 bases and the J segment 5 bases; nucleotides outside the gene matches: 9. Germline lookup yields CDR1 MNHEY and CDR2 SVGAGI. CDR3 bases: TGTGCCAGCAGTTACGGACCCGCGGGAGGGCGCGAGACCCAGTACTTC. Its protein product is CASSYGPAGGRETQYF.

The rearrangement links TRBV7-3 to TRBJ1-2, with D hard to call. This CDR3 is 14 amino acids long. With 2 bases removed from V and 8 bases from J, the gap between germline ends came to 15 bases. Germline V CDR1 and CDR2: SGHTA, FQGTGA. CDR3 residues: CASSLSGSTGGYTF. CDR3 nucleotide sequence: TGTGCCAGCAGCTTATCGGGTTCCACGGGGGGCTACACCTTC.

This chain uses TRBV24-1 with TRBJ1-2, with 7 bases aligning to TRBD1. The CDR3 is 14 residues long. Germline CDR1 reads KGHDR; CDR2 reads SFDVKD. The V gene end was trimmed by 1 base and the J gene end by 8 bases; junction bases not matched to a gene: 6. The CDR3 loop reads CATSDFPGQEGYTF. CDR3 bases: TGTGCCACCAGTGATTTCCCCGGACAGGAGGGCTACACCTTC.

This chain connects TRBV30 to TRBJ1-4; the match to TRBD1 covers 12 bases. Germline V gives CDR1 GTSNPN, CDR2 SVGIG (reference sequence). The CDR3 has 15 amino acids. Unmatched junction bases numbered 6, after V lost 2 bases and J lost 8 bases. The chain's CDR3 is CAWSPGTGGSEKLFF. CDR3 nucleotides: TGTGCCTGGAGTCCTGGGACAGGGGGCTCGGAAAAACTGTTTTTT.

V usage is TRBV6-2 or TRBV6-3 and J usage is TRBJ2-7, with 8 bases aligning to TRBD1. Germline V gives CDR1 MNHEY, CDR2 SVGEGT. The CDR3 loop spans 18 amino acids. V gave up 2 bases and J gave up 2 bases; unmatched junction bases: 14. DNA for the CDR3: TGTGCCAGCAGTTACCCCCTAATCCCGGGACAGGCAACCTACGAGCAGTACTTC. As protein: CASSYPLIPGQATYEQYF.

This clone was seen more than once but under ten times. The chain uses TRBV7-2 and TRBJ1-2, with 10 bases matching TRBD1. V lost 1 base to trimming and J lost 4 bases; unmatched junction nucleotides: 6. Germline V CDR1 and CDR2: SGHTA, FQGNSA. This CDR3 comprises 16 residues. The CDR3 DNA is TGTGCCAGCAGCTTAGTAGGGACAGGGGTAGGCTATGGCTACACCTTC. This encodes CASSLVGTGVGYGYTF.

This clone was detected many times. The V call is TRBV19, the J call TRBJ2-7, with TRBD1 matching over 7 bases. The V and J ends lost 5 bases and 3 bases, in that order; junction bases with no gene match: 4. This CDR3 has 13 residues. Looked up from germline, CDR1 is LNHDA and CDR2 is SQIVND (reference sequence). CDR3 amino acids: CASSAGQDYEQYF. DNA of the CDR3: TGTGCCAGTAGTGCAGGACAGGACTACGAGCAGTACTTC.

This sequence joins TRBV5-1 and TRBJ2-2, with D perhaps matching TRBD2 (5 bases). V was trimmed by 4 bases and J by 5 bases, leaving 15 bases between them. Germline V gives CDR1 SGHRS, CDR2 YFSETQ. This CDR3 is 15 amino acids long. The CDR3 loop is CASSAAAPGTGELFF. CDR3 nucleotide sequence: TGCGCCAGCAGCGCAGCGGCCCCGGGGACCGGGGAGCTGTTTTTT. The full variable domain, rest sourced from reference TRBV5-1 and TRBJ2-2, is KAGVTQTPRYLIKTRGQQVTLSCSPISGHRSVSWYQQTPGQGLQFLFEYFSETQRNKGNFPGRFSGRQFSNSRSEMNVSTLELGDSALYLCASSAAAPGTGELFFGEGSRLTVL.

In its sample, this clone was seen a few times. The V gene is TRBV4-1, the J gene TRBJ2-3, with 8 positions matching TRBD2. V trimming: 4 bases; J trimming: 4 bases; junction bases outside the gene matches: 7. Germline loops: CDR1 MGHRA, CDR2 YSYEKL. The CDR3 has 15 residues. The chain's CDR3 is CASSPRGGRPDTQYF. The CDR3 bases are TGCGCCAGCAGCCCCCGGGGGGGTCGGCCAGATACGCAGTATTTT.

This clone was counted once. The V and J genes are TRBV6-5 and TRBJ2-1, with D tentatively TRBD1 (6 bases). Germline CDR1 is MNHEY and CDR2 is SVGAGI. The CDR3 is 13 residues long. Trimming cost V 6 bases and J 8 bases, with 14 bases left between them. The CDR3 protein is CASSGQPGDEQFF. CDR3 nucleotide sequence: TGTGCCAGCAGCGGACAGCCTGGGGATGAGCAGTTCTTC.

The rearrangement joins TRBV3-1 (or the pseudogene TRBV3-2) to TRBJ1-2, with unresolved D. The CDR3 extends over 12 amino acids. Trimming stripped 0 bases from V and 8 bases from J, with 7 bases between. Germline CDR1 reads LGHDT; CDR2 reads YNNKEL (reference sequence). Here the CDR3 reads CASSQDERGYTF. The DNA for the CDR3 is TGTGCCAGCAGCCAAGACGAGAGAGGCTACACCTTC.

This clone has ten or more counts. The V call is TRBV27, the J call TRBJ1-6; a possible D gene is TRBD1 (5 bases). Trimming took off 3 bases at V and 8 bases at J, with 8 bases between the two ends. CDR3 length equals 13 residues. CDR1 is MNHEY and CDR2 is SMNVEV in the germline V gene (reference sequence). Here the CDR3 reads CASSFGADSPLHF. The CDR3 DNA is TGTGCCAGCAGTTTTGGGGCGGATTCACCCCTCCACTTT.